This TCR beta chain was observed in a study of shared clonotypes between healthy human individuals. Study information: The plates for each donor numbered three CD4 naive, three CD4 memory, two CD8 naive and one CD8 memory. Study findings and constraints: Some naive CD4 clonotypes, around 5%, turned up in common across several donors.

Deep was the level used in running the assay. The genomic DNA of each subset was split evenly across several immunoSEQ plates. Profiled with immunoSEQ multiplex PCR; TCRdb holds only in-frame clones, not every one. The profile shows about 2.3 million clones, 92% of them singletons. Comments on this clone: Its antigen is not identified.

Sequences were obtained from naive CD4+ T cells from PBMCs. Subset of the sample: CD45RA+ positively selected. The clonotype was recovered from a man aged 18 to 29 in good health. Some clones in this sample may be carry-over from other donors' samples.

CDR3 region: CASKRAVGEKLFF. The DNA of the CDR3 is TGTGCCAGCAAGAGGGCGGTAGGGGAAAAACTGTTTTTT. The chain joins TRBV2 to TRBJ1-4, with D unclear. Between the trimmed V and J ends, which lost 7 bases and 8 bases, there was a span of 14 bases. Per germline, CDR1 SNHLY and CDR2 FYNNEI. The CDR3 extends over 13 amino acids. Full variable domain (missing parts from reference TRBV2 and TRBJ1-4): EPEVTQTPSHQVTQMGQEVILRCVPISNHLYFYWYRQILGQKVEFLVSFYNNEISEKSEIFDDQFSVERPDGSNFTLKIRSTKLEDSAMYFCASKRAVGEKLFFGSGTQLSVL.